This TCR beta chain was obtained from a study of molecular identifiers for immune sequencing clone quantification. Using its own MiXCR run on the PCR reads, TCRdb lists one record per CDR3 protein. The sample lists about 40,000 distinct CDR3 sequences, around 20% occurring once. CDR3 length: 16 residues. In germline, CDR1 is DFQATT, CDR2 SNEGSKA (reference sequence). Trimming left V 0 bases short and J 8 bases short, with 17 bases between. Sorting was used to obtain naive CD8 T cells (CD8+CD4-CCR7+CD45RA+). This chain uses TRBV20-1 with TRBJ1-6; D remains unclear. What was sequenced was naive CD8+ T cells from blood, with Jurkat cell RNA spiked in. The sample's subset: FACS-sorted CD8+CD4-CCR7+CD45RA+ naive T cells. The clonotype originates from a human donor in good health. Some libraries in this study had Jurkat cell RNA spiked in. CDR3 sequence: CSARDRSEHLDSPLHF. In DNA, the CDR3 is TGCAGTGCTAGAGATCGTTCGGAACACCTCGATTCACCCCTCCACTTT.